Sequencing of this T cell receptor beta chain was carried out in a study of blood T cell repertoires in COVID-19. The overall study: Italy, Spain and the United States were the sources of the convalescent and acute COVID-19 samples. T cells, B-cell-depleted T cells, or PBMCs supplied cDNA or gDNA.

Germline V gene sequence: CDR1 MNHEY, CDR2 SMNVEV (reference sequence). The CDR3 runs to 14 residues. Trimming removed 3 bases from V and 3 bases from J, with 11 bases in between. Original data processing: Estimates of nucleated cell counts were drawn from the amplification of reference gene primers. Using immunoSEQ multiplex PCR, the repertoire was profiled, and TCRdb retains in-frame clones only, with some absent. That table furnishes V, J and clone size, whereas the DNA furnished D and trimming. Of under 55,000 clones in the sample, 80% are singletons; the top ten hold under 20%. This chain uses TRBV27 with TRBJ1-1; D gene uncertain. The sequenced sample was peripheral blood. The clonotype comes from a man aged 70-80 years with acute or convalescent COVID-19. The CDR3 DNA sequence: TGTGCCAGCAGTTTTGGAGTGGATTACACTGAAGCTTTCTTT. This sequence encodes CASSFGVDYTEAFF.